This T cell receptor (beta chain) was sequenced for a study of cytomegalovirus exposure and HLA in healthy donors. Looking at the study overall: Roughly 85 million unique TCRs from HLA-typed donors were held in an early release of data. Study results and caveats: TCR sequences were mostly rare, though some public TCRs occurred in many donors.

The PCR ran on 60 Vbeta and 13 Jbeta primers. TCRdb's table, derived via immunoSEQ multiplex PCR, lists solely in-frame clones and lacks some. The data show 95,000 to 120,000 clones, around 77% seen once. A note on this clone: Its antigen is currently unknown.

Germline assignment: CDR1 SGHTA and CDR2 FQGNSA. This CDR3 has 14 amino acids. The J segment lost 5 bases and the V segment lost 7 bases, leaving 4 bases of the junction unmatched. V and J are TRBV7-2 and TRBJ2-1; 11 bases line up with TRBD2. The specimen sequenced was PBMCs. The TCR originated in a woman aged 25-40 years in good health and CMV-seropositive. The CDR3 loop reads CASTPGLADNEQFF. CDR3 nucleotide sequence: TGTGCCAGCACCCCGGGACTAGCGGACAATGAGCAGTTCTTC. The variable domain in full, with the rest retrieved from reference TRBV7-2 and TRBJ2-1, is GAGVSQSPSNKVTEKGKDVELRCDPISGHTALYWYRQSLGQGLEFLIYFQGNSAPDKSGLPSDRFSAERTGGSVSTLTIQRTQQEDSAVYLCASTPGLADNEQFFGPGTRLTVL.